These T cell receptor beta chains were read from a single sample in a study of shared clonotypes between healthy human individuals. The protocol was immunoSEQ multiplex PCR, while the TCRdb copy is restricted to in-frame clones and leaves out a portion. The repertoire has approximately 940,000 clones, over 75% of them found once; the top ten carry roughly 1.5%. Sequenced sample: memory CD4+ T cells sorted from blood. These receptors all stem from a man aged 18 to 35 in good health. The CDR3 runs from the conserved cysteine through the conserved F or W.

cdr3_length v_call cdr3_aa
17 TRBV11-2 CASRLAGVRSSYNEQFF
12 TRBV28 CASSYRGGGYTF
15 TRBV10-3 CAISESLGTNEKLFF
13 TRBV30 CAWSTQEDQPQHF
15 TRBV30 CAWSKGGREGDTQYF
14 TRBV6-5 CASSRAGAADEQFF
15 TRBV7-2 CASSLDPNLNQPQHF
13 TRBV7-2 CASSLVPRGELFF
14 TRBV29-1 CSVEGTISTDTQYF
11 TRBV6-6 CASRSATEAFF
14 TRBV7-2 CASSLNRVSTEAFF
13 TRBV6-1 CASEMALSGEQFF
18 TRBV5-1 CASSLMIAGGTSTDTQYF
13 TRBV30 CAWSVGGAGELFF
14 TRBV7-9 CASSLVPGPTEAFF
13 TRBV7-6 CASSFTVNEKLFF
15 TRBV5-6 CASSLPDRGTYGYTF
16 TRBV28 CASRDQGGRQQETQYF
13 TRBV6-1 CASSESLVGGYTF
15 TRBV7-8 CASTIGTWNTGELFF
14 TRBV29-1 CSVRGQVNTDTQYF
12 TRBV7-2 CASSLRWGEQFF
15 TRBV5-1 CASSDPTYSGNTIYF
16 TRBV5-6 CASSPGTGGSNQPQHF
15 TRBV28 CASAPARTSGNTIYF
15 TRBV5-8 CASSLKGVEDYGYTF
15 TRBV11-2 CASSLGDRGQSPQHF
15 TRBV7-9 CASSPGQGANEKLFF
14 TRBV13 CASSRGQYNSPLHF
16 TRBV19 CATGEPGTGGTDTQYF
13 TRBV5-1 CASGRSNTGELFF
13 TRBV7-2 CASSSRGDRSQHF
18 TRBV28 CASSLFGGTGGSGNTIYF
11 TRBV20-1 CSALKYTEAFF
14 TRBV2 CASTARVVGNEQFF
14 TRBV2 CATNSRQVNEKLFF
15 TRBV27 CASSSTLQGAKGYTF
18 TRBV4-1 CASTLTPLISPSTDTQYF
16 TRBV18 CASSPPVVGNTGELFF
13 TRBV11-2 CASSQPLGYRPFF
17 TRBV14 CASSQFPSGSPYNEQFF
11 TRBV6-5 CASSRGLEQFF
18 TRBV18 CASSPTGAPSSYNSPLHF
14 TRBV28 CATWTSSSSYEQYF
13 TRBV29-1 CSVATGDNQPQHF
17 TRBV2 CASSSGQAHNSGNTIYF
15 TRBV6-1 CASRGGTDSNQPQHF
11 TRBV5-1 CASTLDYEQYF
15 TRBV5-1 CASSLRLAGNNEQFF
13 TRBV4-1 CASSQAGVETQYF
12 TRBV6-1 CASSAGNQPQHF